The sequence of this T cell receptor beta chain was determined in a study of CD8 T cells in ankylosing spondylitis. General study findings and limits: The authors reported significant enrichment of disease-linked clones in matched ankylosing spondylitis synovial fluid. Disease-associated clonotypes exhibited CD8+ identity and were relatively infrequent in peripheral blood. Ankylosing spondylitis blood seemed to carry a telltale TCR beta motif made of eight highly homologous variants. Before this, some motif variants had been reported in reactive arthritis synovial fluid and blood.

CDR1 is SNHLY and CDR2 is FYNNEI in the germline V gene. The V end lost 8 bases, the J end lost 0 bases, and 11 bases lay between the germline ends. The CDR3 is 15 amino acids. On this clonotype: Its cognate antigen is unknown.

Preparation of TCR beta libraries was done by quantitative 5'-RACE with molecular barcodes. MiXCR was run by TCRdb on the 5' RACE reads, yielding one entry per CDR3 protein. The sample lists fewer than 750,000 distinct CDR3 sequences, around 17% seen once, with around 20% in the top ten. What was sequenced was blood, either unsorted or a sorted T cell fraction (not recorded which). The chain recombines TRBV2 with TRBJ1-6, with D unresolved. The sequence came from a male donor with ankylosing spondylitis. The DNA for the CDR3 is TGTGCCAGCGCCAGCCAGAGCTCCTATAATTCACCCCTCCACTTT. Translating it yields CASASQSSYNSPLHF.